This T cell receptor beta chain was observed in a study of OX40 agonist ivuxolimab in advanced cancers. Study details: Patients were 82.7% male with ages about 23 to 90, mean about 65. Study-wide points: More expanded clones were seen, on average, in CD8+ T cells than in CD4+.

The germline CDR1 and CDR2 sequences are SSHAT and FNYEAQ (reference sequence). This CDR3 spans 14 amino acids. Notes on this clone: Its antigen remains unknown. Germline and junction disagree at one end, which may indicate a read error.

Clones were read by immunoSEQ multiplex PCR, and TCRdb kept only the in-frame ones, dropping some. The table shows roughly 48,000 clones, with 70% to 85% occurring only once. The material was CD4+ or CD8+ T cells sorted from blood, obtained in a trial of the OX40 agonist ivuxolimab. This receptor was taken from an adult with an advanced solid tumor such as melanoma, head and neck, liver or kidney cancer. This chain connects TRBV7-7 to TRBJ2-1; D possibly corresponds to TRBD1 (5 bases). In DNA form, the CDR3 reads TGTGCTAGCAGCTTCAGGCAGGGCTTCTATGAGCAGTTCTTC. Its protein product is CASSFRQGFYEQFF. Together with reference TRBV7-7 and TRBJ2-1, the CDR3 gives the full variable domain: GAGVSQSPRYKVTKRGQDVTLRCDPISSHATLYWYQQALGQGPEFLTYFNYEAQPDKSGLPSDRFSAERPEGSISTLTIQRTEQRDSAMYRCASSFRQGFYEQFFGPGTRLTVL.